This T cell receptor beta chain was captured in a study of OX40 agonist ivuxolimab in advanced cancers. Study background: Earlier anti-PD-1, anti-PD-L1 or anti-CTLA-4 therapy was permitted; around 40% had received some. Whole-study findings and limits: With doses of 0.1 to 3.0 mg/kg, CD4+ and CD8+ blood T cells had undergone clonal expansion by week 6.

Germline CDR1 is LGHNA and CDR2 is YSLEER. The CDR3 is made up of 18 amino acids. Trimming took off 0 bases at V and 5 bases at J, with 19 bases between the two ends. For this clone: Its antigen is unknown.

Clones were sequenced by immunoSEQ multiplex PCR, and TCRdb holds only the in-frame ones, with some missing. The table lists approximately 75,000 clones, 70% to 90% of them singletons. The sequences come from CD4+ or CD8+ T cells sorted from blood, collected in a trial of the OX40 agonist ivuxolimab. The J gene is TRBJ2-2, the V gene TRBV4-3; D may be TRBD1 (5 bases). The origin of this receptor is an adult with an advanced solid tumor such as melanoma, head and neck, liver or kidney cancer. The CDR3 protein is CASSQDAWQGHRTGELFF. The CDR3 DNA reads TGCGCCAGCAGCCAAGACGCGTGGCAGGGTCATAGGACCGGGGAGCTGTTTTTT.